A single sample gave rise to the 23 T cell receptor beta chains below, sequenced in a study of T cell repertoires in cytomegalovirus infection. No antigen has been identified for these receptors. MiXCR, run by TCRdb on the reads, gives a single entry per CDR3 protein. The sample lists hundreds of thousands of distinct CDR3 sequences; 30% to 40% were seen once. The material was cultured PBMCs, obtained from culture after CMV antigen stimulation. The receptors were sampled from a human donor in good health (CMV status not recorded). Some clones in this sample may be carry-over from other donors' samples.

In its sample, this clonotype was seen a few times. The rearrangement links TRBV11-3 to TRBJ2-3; TRBD2 agrees at 13 bases. The CDR3 covers 17 residues. CDR1 and CDR2 (germline): SGHNT, YENEEA. After removal of 4 bases from V and 5 bases from J, the junction contained 9 bases not matched to a gene. Here the CDR3 reads CASSSGTSGRARDTQYF. CDR3 nucleotide sequence: TGTGCCAGCAGCTCGGGAACTAGCGGGAGGGCGAGAGATACGCAGTATTTT.

The V gene is TRBV14, the J gene TRBJ1-1; D call uncertain. Trimming removed 4 bases at V and 6 bases at J, with 12 bases between. The germline gives CDR1 SGHDN, CDR2 FVKESK. CDR3 length: 13 residues. CDR3 residues: CASSLHPRSEAFF. The CDR3 nucleotides read TGTGCCAGCAGCCTTCATCCCAGGTCTGAAGCTTTCTTT. The full variable domain, with the rest looked up from reference TRBV14 and TRBJ1-1, is EAGVTQFPSHSVIEKGQTVTLRCDPISGHDNLYWYRRVMGKEIKFLLHFVKESKQDESGMPNNRFLAERTGGTYSTLKVQPAELEDSGVYFCASSLHPRSEAFFGQGTRLTVV.

V gene TRBV11-3 combines with J gene TRBJ2-1, with 7 positions matching TRBD2. The CDR3 runs to 15 residues. The V gene's germline CDR1 is SGHNT and CDR2 YENEEA. Trimming removed 4 bases from V and 6 bases from J; junction bases left unmatched: 9. CDR3 in amino acids: CASSSGGGPPNEQFF. CDR3 bases: TGTGCCAGCAGCTCGGGGGGAGGGCCCCCCAATGAGCAGTTCTTC. The whole variable domain, remainder taken from reference TRBV11-3 and TRBJ2-1, is EAGVVQSPRYKIIEKKQPVAFWCNPISGHNTLYWYLQNLGQGPELLIRYENEEAVDDSQLPKDRFSAERLKGVDSTLKIQPAELGDSAVYLCASSSGGGPPNEQFFGPGTRLTVL.

The chain combines TRBV27 with TRBJ1-5; D possibly corresponds to TRBD1 (5 bases). Looked up from germline, CDR1 is MNHEY and CDR2 is SMNVEV (reference sequence). This CDR3 has 17 residues. Trimming cost V 3 bases and J 6 bases, with 21 bases left between them. CDR3 coding DNA: TGTGCCAGCAGTTTGTGGGGGGTTCGGTCGGGACTTCAGCCCCAGCATTTT. This gives the protein CASSLWGVRSGLQPQHF.

The V gene is TRBV28, the J gene TRBJ2-2; a possible D gene is TRBD1 (5 bases). Trimming left V 4 bases short and J 5 bases short, with 14 bases between. Germline CDR1 reads MDHEN; CDR2 reads SYDVKM. The CDR3 has 15 residues. This CDR3 reads CASSSPSRGTGELFF. The CDR3 DNA sequence: TGTGCCAGCAGTTCCCCTTCTAGGGGAACCGGGGAGCTGTTTTTT.

The chain carries TRBV3-1 and TRBJ2-3, with 9 positions matching TRBD2. The V gene end was trimmed by 4 bases and the J gene end by 8 bases; junction bases not matched to a gene: 4. Per germline, CDR1 LGHDT and CDR2 YNNKEL (reference sequence). The CDR3 length is 13 residues. DNA for the CDR3: TGTGCCAGCAGCCCTGGGACTAGCAGTACGCAGTATTTT. It encodes CASSPGTSSTQYF.

This clonotype was counted only a few times. The chain has TRBV4-2 and TRBJ2-7; 7 bases are a match to TRBD1. This CDR3 is 15 amino acids long. The V and J ends lost 0 bases and 4 bases, in that order; junction bases with no gene match: 6. Germline values: CDR1 LGHNA, CDR2 YNFKEQ. The CDR3 reads CASSQDRGLAYEQYF. For the CDR3, the DNA is TGTGCCAGCAGCCAAGATAGGGGGCTAGCTTACGAGCAGTACTTC.

In regard to this clonotype: With a much larger clone just one base away, this may be a read error. The genes are TRBV4-3 and TRBJ1-2; D ambiguous. Germline lookup yields CDR1 LGHNA and CDR2 YSLEER. The length of the CDR3 is 15 residues. The ends were cut back, 4 bases at V and 1 base at J, with 13 bases in the middle. Here the CDR3 DNA reads TGCGCCAGCAGCCGCCAAGGACTGGTTAACTATGGCTACACCTTC. Translating it yields CASSRQGLVNYGYTF.

In DNA form, the CDR3 reads TGTGCCAGTAGTACCTTATTGACTAGCGACGTCAATGAGCAGTTCTTC. Translated: CASSTLLTSDVNEQFF. V is TRBV19 and J is TRBJ2-1; 8 bases are shared with TRBD2. With V trimmed by 4 bases and J by 6 bases, 11 bases remained unmatched. CDR3 length: 16 amino acids. Germline V gene sequence: CDR1 LNHDA, CDR2 SQIVND (reference sequence).

The sample holds a few counts of this clonotype. The V and J genes are TRBV29-1 and TRBJ2-5, with D tentatively TRBD2 (6 bases). This CDR3 has 16 amino acids. Germline CDR1 SQVTM, CDR2 ANQGSEA. V was trimmed by 7 bases and J by 1 base, leaving 22 bases between them. CDR3 nucleotides: TGCAGCGGGGGTATAGGGAGGATGGGGGTCCAAGAGACCCAGTACTTC. It encodes CSGGIGRMGVQETQYF.

This clonotype was observed many times. The chain employs TRBV7-2 and TRBJ1-2; TRBD1 matches at 12 bases. The CDR3 contains 17 residues. With 3 bases clipped from V and 4 bases from J, the junction kept 9 bases outside the gene matches. Germline CDR1 and CDR2: SGHTA and FQGNSA. CDR3 residues: CASSFGGTGGARYGYTF. The CDR3 DNA reads TGTGCCAGCAGCTTCGGCGGGACAGGGGGCGCCCGCTATGGCTACACCTTC.

This clonotype was detected a few times. The chain combines TRBV12-3 or TRBV12-4 with TRBJ1-3, with D possibly matching TRBD1 (5 bases). The V end lost 1 base, the J end lost 10 bases, and 17 bases lay between the germline ends. CDR3 length: 15 amino acids. CDR3 DNA sequence: TGTGCCAGCAGTTTAGGTGGGGCCCGCGCAAGGACCATATATTTT. Amino acid sequence: CASSLGGARARTIYF.

This clonotype has ten or more counts. The V gene is TRBV7-8, the J gene TRBJ2-3; 13 nucleotides line up with TRBD2. V lost 4 bases, J lost 3 bases, and 4 bases stayed unmatched. The V gene's germline CDR1 is SGHVS and CDR2 FQNEAQ. CDR3 length equals 16 residues. The CDR3 here is CASSSRLAGGTDTQYF. For the CDR3, the DNA is TGTGCCAGCAGCTCTAGACTAGCGGGAGGAACAGATACGCAGTATTTT.

This clonotype showed up many times. The CDR3 bases are TGTGCCAGCCGGACGGCGGATAAAGAGACCCAGTACTTC. It is translated as CASRTADKETQYF. This chain joins TRBV19 and TRBJ2-5, with D unclear. This CDR3 has 13 residues. V dropped 9 bases and J dropped 3 bases, with 14 bases sitting between them. Germline V gene lookup returns CDR1 LNHDA and CDR2 SQIVND (reference sequence). The full variable domain, rest sourced from reference TRBV19 and TRBJ2-5, is DGGITQSPKYLFRKEGQNVTLSCEQNLNHDAMYWYRQDPGQGLRLIYYSQIVNDFQKGDIAEGYSVSREKKESFPLTVTSAQKNPTAFYLCASRTADKETQYFGPGTRLLVL.

The chain combines TRBV5-6 with TRBJ1-2; possibly TRBD1 for D (5 bases). CDR1 and CDR2 from the germline V gene are SGHDT and YYEEEE. This CDR3 has 15 amino acids. Trimming removed 2 bases at V and 7 bases at J, with 18 bases between. CDR3 protein: CASSFIPRQGLGYTF. CDR3 in DNA: TGTGCCAGCAGCTTCATACCCCGGCAGGGCCTTGGCTACACCTTC.

There are a few counts of this clonotype. The V gene is TRBV5-6, the J gene TRBJ2-7; D assignment may be TRBD1 or TRBD2 (5 bases each). CDR1 is SGHDT and CDR2 is YYEEEE in the germline V gene. V shed 3 bases and J shed 4 bases, with 14 bases lying between them. There are 14 residues in the CDR3. The CDR3 spells CASSSLAGSYEQYF. The CDR3 DNA reads as TGTGCCAGCAGCTCCTTGGCAGGGAGTTACGAGCAGTACTTC. Full variable domain (missing parts from reference TRBV5-6 and TRBJ2-7): DAGVTQSPTHLIKTRGQQVTLRCSPKSGHDTVSWYQQALGQGPQFIFQYYEEEERQRGNFPDRFSGHQFPNYSSELNVNALLLGDSALYLCASSSLAGSYEQYFGPGTRLTVT.

This clonotype has a handful of counts. The rearrangement joins TRBV4-1 to TRBJ2-5; a possible D gene is TRBD1 (7 bases). This CDR3 has 15 residues. Germline V gives CDR1 MGHRA, CDR2 YSYEKL. The V end was cut by 4 bases, the J end by 5 bases, with 17 bases between. The CDR3 sequence is CASSLEQGRHETQYF. The CDR3 DNA is TGCGCCAGCAGCCTGGAACAGGGGAGGCACGAGACCCAGTACTTC.

The chain links TRBV19 to TRBJ2-2, with 9 bases fitting TRBD2. The germline V gene has CDR1 LNHDA and CDR2 SQIVND (reference sequence). This CDR3 contains 16 residues. J was trimmed by 3 bases and V by 6 bases; bases with no gene match: 8. CDR3 sequence reads: CASRLLAGGYTGELFF. In nucleotides, the CDR3 is TGTGCCAGTAGATTACTAGCGGGCGGTTACACCGGGGAGCTGTTTTTT. Together with reference TRBV19 and TRBJ2-2, the CDR3 gives the full variable domain: DGGITQSPKYLFRKEGQNVTLSCEQNLNHDAMYWYRQDPGQGLRLIYYSQIVNDFQKGDIAEGYSVSREKKESFPLTVTSAQKNPTAFYLCASRLLAGGYTGELFFGEGSRLTVL.

The V call is TRBV4-3, the J call TRBJ2-1; 16 nucleotides line up with TRBD2. The CDR3 consists of 15 residues. Germline loops: CDR1 LGHNA, CDR2 YSLEER. Trimming cost V 3 bases and J 9 bases; bases outside gene matches: 2. In DNA, the CDR3 is TGCGCCAGCAGCCAGGGACTAGCGGGAGGGCCTGAGCAGTTCTTC. Translating it yields CASSQGLAGGPEQFF.

The chain joins TRBV7-9 to TRBJ2-5; 12 nucleotides line up with TRBD1. Germline trimming cut 5 bases from V and 5 bases from J; bases unmatched to any gene: 6. Germline V gene lookup returns CDR1 SEHNR and CDR2 FQNEAQ (reference sequence). The CDR3 contains 15 residues. Written as DNA, the CDR3 is TGTGCCAGCAGCCAAGGGACAGGGGGCCTGGAGACCCAGTACTTC. It translates to CASSQGTGGLETQYF.

The chain recombines TRBV7-9 with TRBJ2-1, with D unresolved. This CDR3 spans 16 amino acids. Between the trimmed V and J ends, which lost 2 bases and 8 bases, there was a span of 19 bases. The germline gives CDR1 SEHNR, CDR2 FQNEAQ (reference sequence). CDR3 in DNA: TGTGCCAGCAGCTTAAGGCAGAGCTCATACGCCCATGAGCAGTTCTTC. It yields the protein CASSLRQSSYAHEQFF.

The chain has TRBV7-9 and TRBJ2-2; TRBD2 aligns across 7 bases. There are 15 residues in the CDR3. V dropped 3 bases and J dropped 1; count of bases not matched to a gene: 2. Germline V lookup: CDR1 SEHNR, CDR2 FQNEAQ (reference sequence). The CDR3 nucleotides are TGTGCCAGCAGCTTCGGGGGGAAGAACACCGGGGAGCTGTTTTTT. It is translated as CASSFGGKNTGELFF. Looking up the rest from reference TRBV7-9 and TRBJ2-2 gives the full variable domain: DTGVSQNPRHKITKRGQNVTFRCDPISEHNRLYWYRQTLGQGPEFLTYFQNEAQLEKSRLLSDRFSAERPKGSFSTLEIQRTEQGDSAMYLCASSFGGKNTGELFFGEGSRLTVL.

Many counts were recorded for this clonotype. The chain employs TRBV7-2 and TRBJ2-1; 8 bases align to TRBD2. The CDR3 consists of 17 residues. After removal of 2 bases from V and 7 bases from J, the junction contained 13 bases not matched to a gene. Germline V gives CDR1 SGHTA, CDR2 FQGNSA. The CDR3 reads CASSLPRGAGAGNEQFF. In DNA form, the CDR3 reads TGTGCCAGCAGCTTACCCCGAGGAGCGGGAGCTGGGAATGAGCAGTTCTTC.